The source of this T cell receptor beta chain is a study of blood T cells in healthy people across ages. The study's findings and limits: More naive CD4+ cells and higher diversity marked long-lived donors relative to aged donors.

This CDR3 region has 21 residues. The germline CDR1 and CDR2 sequences are SGHRS and YFSETQ. A sample-barcoded 5' primer and a J-beta primer mix were used in a second PCR of roughly 7 to 11 cycles. Individual samples furnished no less than 3 million CDR3-containing paired-end reads apiece. TCRdb called the 5' RACE reads again in MiXCR, with one record for every CDR3 protein. The sample records 1.5 million to 2 million distinct CDR3 sequences, around 36% being singletons. Comment on this clonotype: As yet, its antigen is unknown. This may be a read error: a much more frequent sequence differs by one nucleotide.

Those donating, healthy Caucasian individuals from Russia, were aged about 6 to 90. The receptor was derived from a woman aged 30 to 39 in good health. The specimen sequenced was blood. The V and J genes are TRBV5-1 and TRBJ2-6; TRBD1 matches at 10 bases. Written as DNA, the CDR3 is TGCGCCAGCGCGCCCACCGGGACAGGGGCCTTTGTACGCTCTGGGGCCAACGTCCCGACTTTC. Encoded protein: CASAPTGTGAFVRSGANVPTF.